The 28 T cell receptor beta chains listed next were all sequenced from one sample in a study of blood T cell repertoires in COVID-19. Assay: immunoSEQ multiplex PCR; the TCRdb copy retains only in-frame clones and omits some. The repertoire consists of over 85,000 clones, with 70% to 85% occurring once and the leading ten covering approximately 3%. The sample was peripheral blood. The receptors were gathered from a woman older than 75 with COVID-19, enrolled during active disease.

This clone is a singleton in its sample. Written as DNA, the CDR3 is TGTGCCAGCAGCTTAAGTCCAGCGGGGGTACTCGAGCAGTACTTC. Translated, it gives CASSLSPAGVLEQYF. The genes are TRBV11-2 and TRBJ2-7, with TRBD2 identical over 8 bases. V trimming: 2 bases; J trimming: 6 bases; junction bases outside the gene matches: 9. Germline loops: CDR1 SGHAT, CDR2 FQNNGV. CDR3 size: 15 residues.

This chain links TRBV7-9 with TRBJ2-3; D unclear. Germline-derived CDR1 and CDR2 are SEHNR and FQNEAQ (reference sequence). The CDR3 consists of 14 residues. Trimming took 1 base from V and 1 from J, leaving 6 bases between them. Here the CDR3 reads CASSLDPGTDTQYF. Written as DNA, the CDR3 is TGTGCCAGCAGCTTAGACCCGGGCACAGATACGCAGTATTTT.

This chain connects TRBV28 to TRBJ1-1; D is undetermined. V lost 8 bases, J lost 5 bases, and 18 bases lay in between. CDR1 and CDR2 (germline): MDHEN, SYDVKM. The CDR3 is 14 amino acids. The CDR3 reads CASRSLGGITEAFF. CDR3 DNA sequence: TGTGCCAGCCGGAGCCTAGGAGGGATTACTGAAGCTTTCTTT.

With regard to this clone: The same CDR3 is also encoded by other DNA sequences in this sample. The V gene is TRBV2, the J gene TRBJ1-2; a weak D match, TRBD1 (6 bases). Trimming stripped 5 bases from V and 4 bases from J, with 8 bases between. Germline V gene lookup returns CDR1 SNHLY and CDR2 FYNNEI. This CDR3 region has 12 residues. The DNA for the CDR3 is TGTGCCAGCAGTCCGGACAGCTATGGCTACACCTTC. It translates to CASSPDSYGYTF.

V gene TRBV9 combines with J gene TRBJ1-1; TRBD1 matches 8 bases. V was clipped by 5 bases and J by 4 bases; unmatched bases: 13. CDR3 length: 16 amino acids. CDR1 is SGDLS and CDR2 is YYNGEE in the germline V gene. CDR3 residues: CASSADRGSWGTEAFF. The DNA for the CDR3 is TGTGCCAGCAGTGCTGACAGGGGCAGTTGGGGCACTGAAGCTTTCTTT.

The V gene is TRBV9, the J gene TRBJ2-2; D is undetermined. Deletions cut 0 bases from V and 4 bases from J, with 13 bases between. The CDR3 consists of 16 residues. Per germline, CDR1 SGDLS and CDR2 YYNGEE. The CDR3 bases are TGTGCCAGCAGCGTAGTACCCGTCGGTGGCACCGGGGAGCTGTTTTTT. It yields the protein CASSVVPVGGTGELFF. The entire variable domain, with the rest obtained from reference TRBV9 and TRBJ2-2, is as follows: DSGVTQTPKHLITATGQRVTLRCSPRSGDLSVYWYQQSLDQGLQFLIQYYNGEERAKGNILERFSAQQFPDLHSELNLSSLELGDSALYFCASSVVPVGGTGELFFGEGSRLTVL.

This clone was detected only once. The chain combines TRBV6-5 with TRBJ1-4; D is unresolved. This CDR3 has 14 residues. Per the germline V gene, CDR1 is MNHEY and CDR2 is SVGAGI. Deletions cut 4 bases from V and 5 bases from J, with 11 bases between. The CDR3 region has the DNA TGTGCCAGCAGTTCCCGTGGAGCCAATGAAAAACTGTTTTTT. As protein: CASSSRGANEKLFF.

This rearrangement joins TRBV11-2 to TRBJ2-1, with 15 bases that match TRBD2. Trimming removed 4 bases from V and 6 bases from J; junction bases left unmatched: 1. CDR1 and CDR2 (germline): SGHAT, FQNNGV. This CDR3 has 15 residues. CDR3 amino acids: CASSWTSGRANEQFF. CDR3 coding DNA: TGTGCCAGCAGCTGGACTAGCGGGAGGGCCAATGAGCAGTTCTTC.

CDR3 in DNA: TGCGCCAGCAGCCAAGGTCCCAGGACAGGGGATCTGAAAAACATTCAGTACTTC. This gives the protein CASSQGPRTGDLKNIQYF. The chain employs TRBV4-1 and TRBJ2-4, with TRBD1 matching over 9 bases. Germline loops: CDR1 MGHRA, CDR2 YSYEKL. The CDR3 totals 18 residues. V dropped 1 base and J dropped 4; count of bases not matched to a gene: 11.

This chain connects TRBV29-1 to TRBJ1-1; TRBD1 aligns across 7 bases. V trimming: 7 bases; J trimming: 10 bases; junction bases outside the gene matches: 15. The CDR3 runs 13 residues. Per the germline V gene, CDR1 is SQVTM and CDR2 is ANQGSEA. The CDR3 loop reads CSAERGQQTGAFF. The CDR3 DNA reads TGCAGCGCCGAACGGGGACAGCAGACCGGAGCTTTCTTT.

The V and J genes are TRBV30 and TRBJ1-6, with TRBD1 identical over 8 bases. The CDR3 covers 12 residues. CDR1 is GTSNPN, CDR2 SVGIG, per germline (reference sequence). V was clipped by 5 bases and J by 11 bases; unmatched bases: 5. CDR3 loop: CAWSPGGPPLHF. As DNA, the CDR3 is TGTGCCTGGTCCCCAGGGGGCCCACCCCTCCACTTT.

This clone was detected only once. The chain joins TRBV6-2 or TRBV6-3 to TRBJ2-3, with TRBD2 matching 7 bases. This CDR3 contains 17 residues. V was pared by 0 bases and J by 2 bases, with 8 bases of the junction left unmatched. Looked up from germline, CDR1 is MNHEY and CDR2 is SVGEGT. The CDR3 bases are TGTGCCAGCAGTTACTCTCGGCGGGGGAGATTCACAGATACGCAGTATTTT. Protein sequence: CASSYSRRGRFTDTQYF.

The genes are TRBV24-1 and TRBJ2-7; 11 nucleotides agree with TRBD1. The CDR3 runs 15 residues. Germline V gene sequence: CDR1 KGHDR, CDR2 SFDVKD. J was trimmed by 4 bases and V by 0 bases; bases with no gene match: 1. The CDR3 DNA is TGTGCCACCAGTGATTTGAGGGACAGGGGGTACGAGCAGTACTTC. Its translation: CATSDLRDRGYEQYF.

The rearrangement joins TRBV6-5 to TRBJ1-5; D not certain. This CDR3 spans 13 amino acids. CDR1 is MNHEY, CDR2 SVGAGI, per germline. V lost 2 bases to trimming and J lost 6 bases, with 8 bases between them. CDR3 sequence reads: CASSYGGGQPQHF. The CDR3, as DNA: TGTGCCAGCAGTTACGGCGGCGGTCAGCCCCAGCATTTT.

This chain uses TRBV30 with TRBJ1-4; no definite D call. Germline CDR1 and CDR2: GTSNPN and SVGIG (reference sequence). The CDR3 contains 12 residues. Trimming shortened V by 6 bases and J by 7 bases, and 12 bases separated the two germline ends. Here the CDR3 reads CACGRPAEKLFF. CDR3 nucleotides: TGTGCCTGTGGCAGGCCGGCTGAAAAACTGTTTTTT.

The genes are TRBV12-5 and TRBJ2-3; D gene unclear. Germline CDR1 and CDR2: LGHNT and FRNRAP. CDR3 size: 13 residues. The V gene lost 3 bases and the J gene lost 1 base, with 5 bases spanning the gap. CDR3 in amino acids: CASGFPGTDTQYF. DNA of the CDR3: TGTGCTAGTGGTTTTCCGGGCACAGATACGCAGTATTTT.

The rearrangement joins TRBV28 to TRBJ2-5; D is perhaps TRBD1 (6 bases). V lost 7 bases, J lost 5 bases, and 20 bases lay in between. From germline, CDR1 is MDHEN and CDR2 SYDVKM. This CDR3 comprises 15 residues. The CDR3 nucleotides read TGTGCCAGCACCCGTGGGGGCGGGCAGATGGAGACCCAGTACTTC. Translation gives CASTRGGGQMETQYF.

The sample holds a few counts of this clone. The chain links TRBV5-4 to TRBJ2-7; 14 nucleotides agree with TRBD2. The CDR3 totals 14 residues. CDR1 is SGHNT and CDR2 is YYREEE in the germline V gene (reference sequence). Trimming cost V 4 bases and J 5 bases; bases outside gene matches: 2. CDR3 sequence (DNA): TGTGCCAGCAGCCCGGGACTAGCGGGAGACGAGCAGTACTTC. It translates to CASSPGLAGDEQYF.

The chain joins TRBV27 to TRBJ2-7; perhaps TRBD1 as D (6 bases). CDR3 length: 15 residues. CDR1 MNHEY and CDR2 SMNVEV come from the germline V gene (reference sequence). V shed 3 bases and J shed 7 bases, with 19 bases lying between them. The CDR3 loop reads CASSFQDRPYLEQYF. CDR3 in DNA: TGTGCCAGCAGTTTTCAGGACAGACCCTACCTGGAGCAGTACTTC.

The chain uses TRBV19 and TRBJ1-1; D possibly corresponds to TRBD1 (6 bases). Germline values: CDR1 LNHDA, CDR2 SQIVND (reference sequence). The CDR3 is made up of 16 amino acids. Trimming shortened V by 1 base and J by 0 bases, and 12 bases separated the two germline ends. The CDR3 region is CASSIGPGVLNTEAFF. For the CDR3, the DNA is TGTGCCAGTAGTATAGGGCCAGGGGTCTTGAACACTGAAGCTTTCTTT. Full variable domain (missing parts from reference TRBV19 and TRBJ1-1): DGGITQSPKYLFRKEGQNVTLSCEQNLNHDAMYWYRQDPGQGLRLIYYSQIVNDFQKGDIAEGYSVSREKKESFPLTVTSAQKNPTAFYLCASSIGPGVLNTEAFFGQGTRLTVV.

The genes are TRBV19 and TRBJ1-5; weak D call: TRBD1 (5 bases). The CDR3 contains 14 residues. The germline V and J ends were trimmed by 7 bases and 5 bases, with 15 bases remaining between them. Germline V gives CDR1 LNHDA, CDR2 SQIVND (reference sequence). The chain's CDR3 is CASKGPGVYQPQHF. CDR3 in DNA: TGTGCCAGTAAGGGTCCGGGGGTGTATCAGCCCCAGCATTTT.

The chain couples TRBV18 to TRBJ1-1, with D uncertain. With 2 bases removed from V and 3 bases from J, the gap between germline ends came to 25 bases. The CDR3 runs 19 residues. Germline V gene sequence: CDR1 KGHSH, CDR2 LQKENI. The CDR3 here is CASSPLVLRSGSLDTEAFF. The CDR3 DNA follows: TGTGCCAGCTCACCATTAGTTTTGAGGTCCGGGTCCCTAGACACTGAAGCTTTCTTT.

This clone was recorded a few times. This sample also contains other DNA sequences that code for the same CDR3. The DNA of the CDR3 is TGCGCCAGCAGCTTGGCGGGAAGCTCCTACAATGAGCAGTTCTTC. Translating it yields CASSLAGSSYNEQFF. The J gene is TRBJ2-1, the V gene TRBV5-1; possibly TRBD2 for D (5 bases). Germline CDR1 SGHRS, CDR2 YFSETQ. V lost 0 bases and J 0 bases, leaving 7 bases between the germline ends. The CDR3 consists of 15 residues.

This clone was seen a few times. The CDR3 coding sequence is TGCGCCAGCGACAGGGGTGGCGAGCAGTACTTC. It encodes CASDRGGEQYF. This chain joins TRBV5-1 and TRBJ2-7; 8 positions agree with TRBD1. Trimming at V came to 7 bases and at J to 6 bases, leaving 3 bases not matched to a gene. The CDR3 sequence is 11 residues long. Germline CDR1 is SGHRS and CDR2 is YFSETQ.

The chain links TRBV6-5 to TRBJ2-7; tentative D call: TRBD1 (6 bases). CDR1 MNHEY and CDR2 SVGAGI come from the germline V gene. The CDR3 is 13 residues long. V dropped 7 bases and J dropped 6 bases, with 16 bases sitting between them. The CDR3 DNA is TGTGCCAGCACTCCCTCAGGGGCGGGCGAGCAGTACTTC. This encodes CASTPSGAGEQYF.

The chain couples TRBV15 to TRBJ2-1, with no clear D. V was shortened by 1 base and J by 3 bases, with 7 bases between the two germline ends. This CDR3 has 14 amino acids. Germline CDR1 LNHNV, CDR2 YYDKDF (reference sequence). The CDR3 DNA reads as TGTGCCACCAGCAGAGGACTTGACTACAATGAGCAGTTCTTC. This sequence encodes CATSRGLDYNEQFF. The entire variable domain, with the rest obtained from reference TRBV15 and TRBJ2-1, is as follows: DAMVIQNPRYQVTQFGKPVTLSCSQTLNHNVMYWYQQKSSQAPKLLFHYYDKDFNNEADTPDNFQSRRPNTSFCFLDIRSPGLGDTAMYLCATSRGLDYNEQFFGPGTRLTVL.

The chain links TRBV6-6 to TRBJ1-5; 8 nucleotides align to TRBD1. Germline CDR1 reads MNHNY; CDR2 reads SVGAGI (reference sequence). The CDR3 has 16 amino acids. Unmatched junction bases numbered 9, after V lost 7 bases and J lost 1 base. CDR3 nucleotide sequence: TGTGCCAGCAAAGGGGCAGGGACAGGAAGCAATCAGCCCCAGCATTTT. The encoded protein is CASKGAGTGSNQPQHF.

The rearrangement joins TRBV10-2 to TRBJ2-1, with 11 positions matching TRBD2. The ends lost 10 bases at V and 7 bases at J; junction bases unmatched: 21. The CDR3 has 18 amino acids. Germline V CDR1 and CDR2: WSHSY, SAAADI. The CDR3 bases are TGCGCCATCTCGGCCCAGCTAGCGGGAGGTCCCCTAGGGAATGAGCAGTTCTTC. Translating gives CAISAQLAGGPLGNEQFF.